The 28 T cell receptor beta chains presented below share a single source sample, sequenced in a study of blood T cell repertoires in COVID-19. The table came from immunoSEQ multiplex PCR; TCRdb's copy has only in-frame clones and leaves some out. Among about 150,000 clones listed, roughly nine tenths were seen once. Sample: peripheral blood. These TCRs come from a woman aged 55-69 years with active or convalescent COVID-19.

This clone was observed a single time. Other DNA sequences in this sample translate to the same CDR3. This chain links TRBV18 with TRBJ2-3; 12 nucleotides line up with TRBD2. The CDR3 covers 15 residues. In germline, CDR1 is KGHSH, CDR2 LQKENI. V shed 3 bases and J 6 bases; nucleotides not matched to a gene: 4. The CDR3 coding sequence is TGTGCCAGCTCACCCCTAGCGGGGGGGCTTGATACGCAGTATTTT. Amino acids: CASSPLAGGLDTQYF.

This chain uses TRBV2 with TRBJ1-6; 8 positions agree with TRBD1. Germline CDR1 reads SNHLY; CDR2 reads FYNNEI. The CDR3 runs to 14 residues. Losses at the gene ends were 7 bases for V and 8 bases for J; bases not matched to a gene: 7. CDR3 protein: CASNGQGGDSPLHF. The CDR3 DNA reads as TGTGCCAGCAACGGACAGGGAGGTGATTCACCCCTCCACTTT.

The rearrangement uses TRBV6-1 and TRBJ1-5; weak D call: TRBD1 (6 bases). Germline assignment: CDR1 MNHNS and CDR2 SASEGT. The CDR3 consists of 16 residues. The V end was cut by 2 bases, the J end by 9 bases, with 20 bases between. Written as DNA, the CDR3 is TGTGCCAGCAGTGAAACCGTGGACAGTCGCTTTTGGCCCCAGCATTTT. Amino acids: CASSETVDSRFWPQHF.

This chain's CDR3 is CAWSPGGAKTQYF. In DNA form, the CDR3 reads TGTGCCTGGAGTCCAGGGGGCGCGAAGACCCAGTACTTC. This sequence joins TRBV30 and TRBJ2-5; 8 bases line up with TRBD1. V lost 2 bases to trimming and J lost 6 bases; unmatched junction nucleotides: 5. The CDR3 spans 13 residues. Germline assignment: CDR1 GTSNPN and CDR2 SVGIG (reference sequence).

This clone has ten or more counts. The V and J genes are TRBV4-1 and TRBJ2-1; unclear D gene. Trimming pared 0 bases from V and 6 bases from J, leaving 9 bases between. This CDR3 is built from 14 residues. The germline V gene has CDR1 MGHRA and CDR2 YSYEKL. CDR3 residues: CASSQEGTANEQFF. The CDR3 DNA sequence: TGCGCCAGCAGCCAAGAGGGCACCGCCAATGAGCAGTTCTTC.

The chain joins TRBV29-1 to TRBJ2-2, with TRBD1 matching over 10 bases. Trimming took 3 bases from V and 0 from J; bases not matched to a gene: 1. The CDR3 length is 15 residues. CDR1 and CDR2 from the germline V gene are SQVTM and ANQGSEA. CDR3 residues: CSVEDRGTNTGELFF. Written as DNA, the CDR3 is TGCAGCGTTGAGGACAGGGGGACGAACACCGGGGAGCTGTTTTTT.

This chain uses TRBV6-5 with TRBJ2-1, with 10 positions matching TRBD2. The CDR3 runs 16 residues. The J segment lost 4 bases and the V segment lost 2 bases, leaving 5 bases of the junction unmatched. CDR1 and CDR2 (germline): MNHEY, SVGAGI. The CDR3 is CASSYLGSGGYNEQFF. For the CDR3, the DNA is TGTGCCAGCAGTTACCTCGGTAGCGGGGGGTACAATGAGCAGTTCTTC.

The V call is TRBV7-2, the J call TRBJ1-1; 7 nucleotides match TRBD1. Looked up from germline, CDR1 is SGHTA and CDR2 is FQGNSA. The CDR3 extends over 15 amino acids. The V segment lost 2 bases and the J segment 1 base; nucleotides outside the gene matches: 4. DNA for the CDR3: TGTGCCAGCAGCTTAAACCCAGGGGGGAACACTGAAGCTTTCTTT. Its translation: CASSLNPGGNTEAFF.

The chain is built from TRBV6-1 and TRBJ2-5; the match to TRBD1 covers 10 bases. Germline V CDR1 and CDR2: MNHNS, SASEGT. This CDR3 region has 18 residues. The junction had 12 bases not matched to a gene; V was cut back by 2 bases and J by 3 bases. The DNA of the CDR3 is TGTGCCAGCAGTGAACGTGGAAGGGACAGGGGCTTCAAAGAGACCCAGTACTTC. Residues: CASSERGRDRGFKETQYF.

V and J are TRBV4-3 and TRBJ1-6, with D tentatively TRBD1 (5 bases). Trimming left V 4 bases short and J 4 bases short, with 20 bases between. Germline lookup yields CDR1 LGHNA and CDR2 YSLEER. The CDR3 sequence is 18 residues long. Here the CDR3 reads CASSLQWVQQVYNSPLHF. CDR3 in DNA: TGCGCCAGCAGCCTCCAGTGGGTCCAACAGGTGTATAATTCACCCCTCCACTTT.

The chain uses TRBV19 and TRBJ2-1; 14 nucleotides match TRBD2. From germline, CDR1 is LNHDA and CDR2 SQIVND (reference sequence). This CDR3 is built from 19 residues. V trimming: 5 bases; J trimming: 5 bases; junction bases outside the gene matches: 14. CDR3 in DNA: TGTGCCAGTAGTCAGACTAGCGGGGGGGTAGCTACGAGAGACAATGAGCAGTTCTTC. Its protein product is CASSQTSGGVATRDNEQFF.

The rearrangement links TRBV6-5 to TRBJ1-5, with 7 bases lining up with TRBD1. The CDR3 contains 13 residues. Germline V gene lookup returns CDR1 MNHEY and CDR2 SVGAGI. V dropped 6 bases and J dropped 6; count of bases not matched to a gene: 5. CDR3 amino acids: CASRGEGAQPQHF. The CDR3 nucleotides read TGTGCCAGCAGGGGTGAGGGGGCTCAGCCCCAGCATTTT.

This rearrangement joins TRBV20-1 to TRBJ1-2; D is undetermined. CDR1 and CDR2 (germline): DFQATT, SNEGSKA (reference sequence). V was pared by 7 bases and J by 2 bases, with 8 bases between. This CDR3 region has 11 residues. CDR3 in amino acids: CSVSENYGYTF. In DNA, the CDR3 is TGCAGTGTTTCGGAGAACTATGGCTACACCTTC.

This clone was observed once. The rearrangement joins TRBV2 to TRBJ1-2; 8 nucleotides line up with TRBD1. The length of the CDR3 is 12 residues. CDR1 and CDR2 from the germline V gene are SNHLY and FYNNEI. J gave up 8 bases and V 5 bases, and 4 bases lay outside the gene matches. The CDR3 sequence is CASSPQGAGYTF. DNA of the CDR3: TGTGCCAGCAGTCCCCAGGGGGCCGGCTACACCTTC.

CDR3 region: CASSVQGVSQPQHF. The CDR3 bases are TGTGCCAGCAGCGTACAGGGGGTAAGTCAGCCCCAGCATTTT. The V gene is TRBV5-4, the J gene TRBJ1-5; 8 bases fit TRBD1. The CDR3 contains 14 residues. Germline CDR1 SGHNT, CDR2 YYREEE (reference sequence). V gave up 4 bases and J gave up 6 bases; unmatched junction bases: 6.

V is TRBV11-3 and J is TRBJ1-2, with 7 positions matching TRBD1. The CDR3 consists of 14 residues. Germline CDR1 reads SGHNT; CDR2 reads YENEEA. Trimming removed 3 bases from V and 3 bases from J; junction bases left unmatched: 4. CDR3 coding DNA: TGTGCCAGCAGCTTTTTAGACAGGGACTATGGCTACACCTTC. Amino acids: CASSFLDRDYGYTF.

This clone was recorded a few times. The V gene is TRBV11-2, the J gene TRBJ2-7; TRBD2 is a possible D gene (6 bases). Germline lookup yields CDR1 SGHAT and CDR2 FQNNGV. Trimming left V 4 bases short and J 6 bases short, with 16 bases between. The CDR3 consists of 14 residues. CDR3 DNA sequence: TGTGCCAGCAGCTCCGAACTACTAGCCCTCGAGCAGTACTTC. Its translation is CASSSELLALEQYF.

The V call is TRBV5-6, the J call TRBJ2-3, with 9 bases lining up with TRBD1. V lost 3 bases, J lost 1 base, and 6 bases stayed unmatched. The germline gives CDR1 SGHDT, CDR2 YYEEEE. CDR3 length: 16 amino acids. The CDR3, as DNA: TGTGCCAGCAGCTGGCAGACAGGGGGAGGCACAGATACGCAGTATTTT. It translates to CASSWQTGGGTDTQYF.

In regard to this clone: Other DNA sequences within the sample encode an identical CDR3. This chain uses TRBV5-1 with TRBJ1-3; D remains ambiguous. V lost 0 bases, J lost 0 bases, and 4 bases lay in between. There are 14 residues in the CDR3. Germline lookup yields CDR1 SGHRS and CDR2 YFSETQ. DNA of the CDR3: TGCGCCAGCAGCTTGGACAGCTCTGGAAACACCATATATTTT. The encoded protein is CASSLDSSGNTIYF.

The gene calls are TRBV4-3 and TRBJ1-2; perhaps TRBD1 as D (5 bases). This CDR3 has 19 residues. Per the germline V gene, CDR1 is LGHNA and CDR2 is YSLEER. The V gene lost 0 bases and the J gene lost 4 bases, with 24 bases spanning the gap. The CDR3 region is CASSQEQPSWDLEGYGYTF. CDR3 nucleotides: TGCGCCAGCAGCCAAGAGCAACCCTCTTGGGACCTGGAGGGCTATGGCTACACCTTC.

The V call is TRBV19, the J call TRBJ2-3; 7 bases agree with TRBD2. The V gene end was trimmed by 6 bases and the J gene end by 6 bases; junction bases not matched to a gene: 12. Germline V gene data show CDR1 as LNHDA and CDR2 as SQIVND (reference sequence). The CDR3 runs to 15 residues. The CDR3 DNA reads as TGTGCCAGTAGCAACAAACTAGCGCCAGGGGATACGCAGTATTTT. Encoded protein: CASSNKLAPGDTQYF.

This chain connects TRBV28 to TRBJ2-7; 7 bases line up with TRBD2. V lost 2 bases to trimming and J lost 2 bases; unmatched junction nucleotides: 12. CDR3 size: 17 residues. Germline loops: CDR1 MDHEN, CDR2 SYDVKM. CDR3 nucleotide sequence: TGTGCCAGCAGTTTAGTACTTTTTGAGCGGGGCGCCTACGAGCAGTACTTC. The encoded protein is CASSLVLFERGAYEQYF.

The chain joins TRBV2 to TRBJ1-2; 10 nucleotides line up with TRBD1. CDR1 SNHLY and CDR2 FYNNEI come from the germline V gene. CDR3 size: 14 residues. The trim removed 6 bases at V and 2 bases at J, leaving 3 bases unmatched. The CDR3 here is CASRTGQGNYGYTF. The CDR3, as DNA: TGTGCCAGCAGGACGGGACAGGGGAACTATGGCTACACCTTC.

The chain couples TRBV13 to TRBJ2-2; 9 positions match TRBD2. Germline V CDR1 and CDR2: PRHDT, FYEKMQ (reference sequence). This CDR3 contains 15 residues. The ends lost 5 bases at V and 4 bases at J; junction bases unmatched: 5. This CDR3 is CASSLLAGSTGELFF. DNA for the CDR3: TGTGCCAGCAGCCTCCTAGCGGGGTCCACCGGGGAGCTGTTTTTT.

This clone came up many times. CDR3 nucleotide sequence: TGTGCCAGCAGTCGGACAGGGGGGAACTATGGCTACACCTTC. This codes for CASSRTGGNYGYTF. The rearrangement joins TRBV6-2 or TRBV6-3 to TRBJ1-2; TRBD1 matches 10 bases. The germline V gene encodes CDR1 MNHEY and CDR2 SVGEGT. CDR3 length: 14 amino acids. After removal of 5 bases from V and 2 bases from J, the junction contained 2 bases not matched to a gene.

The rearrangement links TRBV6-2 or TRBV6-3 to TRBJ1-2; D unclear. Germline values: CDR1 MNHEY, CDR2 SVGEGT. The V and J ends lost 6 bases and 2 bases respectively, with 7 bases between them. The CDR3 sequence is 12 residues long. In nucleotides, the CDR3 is TGTGCCAGCAGCCGAACAAACTATGGCTACACCTTC. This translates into CASSRTNYGYTF.

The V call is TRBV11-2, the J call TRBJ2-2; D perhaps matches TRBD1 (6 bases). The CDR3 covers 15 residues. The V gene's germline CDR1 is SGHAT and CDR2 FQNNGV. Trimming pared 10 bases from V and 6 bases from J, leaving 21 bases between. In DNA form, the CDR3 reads TGTGCCAACGGCAAGGGTCAGGGGATGCCCGGGGAGCTGTTTTTT. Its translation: CANGKGQGMPGELFF.

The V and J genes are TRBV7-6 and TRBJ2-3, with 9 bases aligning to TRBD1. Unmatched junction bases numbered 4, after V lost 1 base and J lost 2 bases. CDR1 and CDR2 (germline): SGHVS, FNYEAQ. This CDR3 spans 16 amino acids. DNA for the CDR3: TGTGCCAGCAGCTTAGATGGGACAGGGCTCACAGATACGCAGTATTTT. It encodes CASSLDGTGLTDTQYF.